The 2 T cell receptor beta chains reported below all come from one sample, sequenced in a study of blood T cell repertoires in COVID-19. Clones were sequenced by immunoSEQ multiplex PCR, and TCRdb holds only the in-frame ones, with some missing. The sample records 120,000 to 150,000 clones, almost 85% being singletons. The sequenced sample consisted of peripheral blood. Every receptor here comes from a man over 45 with acute or convalescent COVID-19.

V gene TRBV5-4 combines with J gene TRBJ1-2, with TRBD1 as a possible D gene (5 bases). V gave up 0 bases and J gave up 7 bases, with 10 bases separating them. Germline V gene data show CDR1 as SGHNT and CDR2 as YYREEE (reference sequence). This CDR3 is built from 13 residues. In nucleotides, the CDR3 is TGTGCCAGCAGCTTGGCCAGGGAAGGTGGCTACACCTTC. Amino acids: CASSLAREGGYTF. The whole variable domain, remainder taken from reference TRBV5-4 and TRBJ1-2, is ETGVTQSPTHLIKTRGQQVTLRCSSQSGHNTVSWYQQALGQGPQFIFQYYREEENGRGNFPPRFSGLQFPNYSSELNVNALELDDSALYLCASSLAREGGYTFGSGTRLTVV.

The V gene is TRBV3-1 (or the pseudogene TRBV3-2), the J gene TRBJ1-2; 10 nucleotides align to TRBD1. The CDR3 contains 17 residues. Germline V gene sequence: CDR1 LGHDT, CDR2 YNNKEL (reference sequence). V was clipped by 4 bases and J by 5 bases; unmatched bases: 13. The CDR3 DNA reads as TGTGCCAGCAGCCTATTAGGGACAGGGGCTCGCGAATATGGCTACACCTTC. It is translated as CASSLLGTGAREYGYTF.